This T cell receptor beta chain was identified in a study of chemoradiotherapy in HPV16-positive cancers. General study findings and limits: During treatment, candidate HPV-specific clones and E7-related motifs expanded in tumor.

On this clone itself: The antigen is not known.

Method: immunoSEQ multiplex PCR; TCRdb's copy keeps in-frame clones and lacks some. The data show some 10,000 clones, approximately 71% seen once. The sequence derives from a human donor with HPV-associated anogenital cancer. The specimen was collected from a patient who underwent chemoradiotherapy.

The CDR3 nucleotides read TGTGCCAGCAGCTCCCTCACAGATACGCAGTATTTT. Translating gives CASSSLTDTQYF. The chain employs TRBV7-9 and TRBJ2-3; D is unresolved. The CDR3 is 12 residues long. V lost 4 bases and J 2 bases, leaving 4 bases between the germline ends. Germline V lookup: CDR1 SEHNR, CDR2 FQNEAQ (reference sequence). The variable domain in full, with the rest retrieved from reference TRBV7-9 and TRBJ2-3, is DTGVSQNPRHKITKRGQNVTFRCDPISEHNRLYWYRQTLGQGPEFLTYFQNEAQLEKSRLLSDRFSAERPKGSFSTLEIQRTEQGDSAMYLCASSSLTDTQYFGPGTRLTVL.